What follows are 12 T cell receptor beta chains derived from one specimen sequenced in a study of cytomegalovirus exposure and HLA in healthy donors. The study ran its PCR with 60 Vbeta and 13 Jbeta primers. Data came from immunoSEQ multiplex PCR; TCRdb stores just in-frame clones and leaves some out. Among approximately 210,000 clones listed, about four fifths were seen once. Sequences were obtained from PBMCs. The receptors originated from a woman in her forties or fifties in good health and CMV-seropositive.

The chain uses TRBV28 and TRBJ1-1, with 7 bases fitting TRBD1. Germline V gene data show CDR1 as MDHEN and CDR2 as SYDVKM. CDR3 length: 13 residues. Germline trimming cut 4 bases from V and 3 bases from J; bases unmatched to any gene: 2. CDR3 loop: CASSSTGDTEAFF. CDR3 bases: TGTGCCAGCAGTTCTACAGGGGACACTGAAGCTTTCTTT.

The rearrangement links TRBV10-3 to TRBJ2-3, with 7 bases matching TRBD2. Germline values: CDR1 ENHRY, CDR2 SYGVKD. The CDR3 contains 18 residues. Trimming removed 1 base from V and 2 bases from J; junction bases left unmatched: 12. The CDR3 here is CAISELTVAGRVTDTQYF. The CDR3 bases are TGTGCCATCAGTGAGTTGACGGTGGCGGGGAGGGTCACAGATACGCAGTATTTT.

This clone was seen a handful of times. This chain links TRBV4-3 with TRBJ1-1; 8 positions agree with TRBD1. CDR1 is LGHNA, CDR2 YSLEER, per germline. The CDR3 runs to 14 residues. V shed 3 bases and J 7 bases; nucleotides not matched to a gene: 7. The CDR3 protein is CASSHRGRLGEAFF. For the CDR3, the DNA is TGCGCCAGCAGCCACAGGGGGCGCTTGGGTGAAGCTTTCTTT.

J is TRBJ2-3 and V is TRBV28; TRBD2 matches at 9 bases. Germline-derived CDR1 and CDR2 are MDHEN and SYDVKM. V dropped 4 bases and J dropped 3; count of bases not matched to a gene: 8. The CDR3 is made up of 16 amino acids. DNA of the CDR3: TGTGCCAGCAGTTCTATACCGGGACTAGCAACAGATACGCAGTATTTT. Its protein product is CASSSIPGLATDTQYF.

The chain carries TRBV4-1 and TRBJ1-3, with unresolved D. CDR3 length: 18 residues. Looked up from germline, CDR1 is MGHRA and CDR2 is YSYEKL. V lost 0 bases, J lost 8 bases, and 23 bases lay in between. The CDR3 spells CASSQERLGILSGDTIYF. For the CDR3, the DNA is TGCGCCAGCAGCCAAGAGAGGCTCGGGATCCTCAGCGGGGACACCATATATTTT.

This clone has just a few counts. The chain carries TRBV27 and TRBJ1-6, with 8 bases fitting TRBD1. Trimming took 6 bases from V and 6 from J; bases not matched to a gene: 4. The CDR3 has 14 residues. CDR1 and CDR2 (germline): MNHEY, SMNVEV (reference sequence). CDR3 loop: CASRRTGPNSPLHF. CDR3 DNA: TGTGCCAGCAGACGGACAGGGCCTAATTCACCCCTCCACTTT.

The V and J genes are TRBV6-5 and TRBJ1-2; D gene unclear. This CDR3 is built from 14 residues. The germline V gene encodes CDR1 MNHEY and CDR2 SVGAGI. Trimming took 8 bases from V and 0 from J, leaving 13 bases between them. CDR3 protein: CASGKTVANYGYTF. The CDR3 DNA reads TGTGCCAGCGGTAAAACGGTAGCTAACTATGGCTACACCTTC.

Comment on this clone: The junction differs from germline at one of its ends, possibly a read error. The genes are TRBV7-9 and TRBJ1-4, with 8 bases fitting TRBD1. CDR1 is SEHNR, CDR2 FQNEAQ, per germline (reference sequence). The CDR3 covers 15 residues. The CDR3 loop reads CSSSPSGTGWEKLFF. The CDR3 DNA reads TGTTCCAGCAGCCCGAGTGGGACAGGATGGGAAAAACTGTTTTTT.

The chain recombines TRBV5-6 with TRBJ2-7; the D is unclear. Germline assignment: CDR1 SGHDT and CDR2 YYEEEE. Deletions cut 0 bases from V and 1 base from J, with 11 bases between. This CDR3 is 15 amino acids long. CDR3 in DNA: TGTGCCAGCAGCTTGGCCTTGGGCCGATCCTACGAGCAGTACTTC. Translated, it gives CASSLALGRSYEQYF.

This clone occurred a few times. The CDR3 loop reads CAWSVTSGPEQFF. The CDR3 nucleotides are TGTGCCTGGAGTGTGACTAGTGGTCCTGAGCAGTTCTTC. This chain joins TRBV30 and TRBJ2-1, with D possibly being TRBD2 (6 bases). CDR3 length: 13 residues. Trimming shortened V by 0 bases and J by 9 bases, and 12 bases separated the two germline ends. The germline CDR1 and CDR2 sequences are GTSNPN and SVGIG (reference sequence).

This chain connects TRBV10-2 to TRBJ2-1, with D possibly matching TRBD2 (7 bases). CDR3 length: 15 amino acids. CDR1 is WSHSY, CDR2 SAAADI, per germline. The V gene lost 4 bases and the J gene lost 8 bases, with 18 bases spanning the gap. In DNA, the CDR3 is TGCGCCAGCAGTGCTAGGGGGGGACCTAGCGATGAGCAGTTCTTC. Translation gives CASSARGGPSDEQFF.

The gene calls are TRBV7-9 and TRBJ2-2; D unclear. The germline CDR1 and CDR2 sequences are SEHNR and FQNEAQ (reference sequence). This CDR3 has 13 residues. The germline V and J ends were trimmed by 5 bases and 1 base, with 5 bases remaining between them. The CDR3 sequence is CASSLLNTGELFF. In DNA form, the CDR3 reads TGTGCCAGCAGCCTACTGAACACCGGGGAGCTGTTTTTT.